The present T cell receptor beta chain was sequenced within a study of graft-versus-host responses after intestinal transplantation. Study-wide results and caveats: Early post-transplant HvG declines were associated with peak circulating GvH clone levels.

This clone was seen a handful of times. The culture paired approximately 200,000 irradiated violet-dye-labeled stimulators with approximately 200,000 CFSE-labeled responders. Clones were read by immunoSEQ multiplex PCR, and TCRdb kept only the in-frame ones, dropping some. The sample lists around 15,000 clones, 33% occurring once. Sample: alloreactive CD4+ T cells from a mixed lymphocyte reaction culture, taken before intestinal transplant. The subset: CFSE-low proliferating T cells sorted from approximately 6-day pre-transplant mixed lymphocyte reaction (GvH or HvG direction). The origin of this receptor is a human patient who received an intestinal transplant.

The CDR3 region is CSAISQTGIRDTEAFF. In DNA form, the CDR3 reads TGCAGCGCCATCAGCCAGACAGGGATTAGAGACACTGAAGCTTTCTTT. The V and J genes are TRBV29-1 and TRBJ1-1, with 7 bases aligning to TRBD1. V shed 7 bases, J shed 3 bases, and the junction held 17 bases outside the gene matches. The length of the CDR3 is 16 residues. Per the germline V gene, CDR1 is SQVTM and CDR2 is ANQGSEA.